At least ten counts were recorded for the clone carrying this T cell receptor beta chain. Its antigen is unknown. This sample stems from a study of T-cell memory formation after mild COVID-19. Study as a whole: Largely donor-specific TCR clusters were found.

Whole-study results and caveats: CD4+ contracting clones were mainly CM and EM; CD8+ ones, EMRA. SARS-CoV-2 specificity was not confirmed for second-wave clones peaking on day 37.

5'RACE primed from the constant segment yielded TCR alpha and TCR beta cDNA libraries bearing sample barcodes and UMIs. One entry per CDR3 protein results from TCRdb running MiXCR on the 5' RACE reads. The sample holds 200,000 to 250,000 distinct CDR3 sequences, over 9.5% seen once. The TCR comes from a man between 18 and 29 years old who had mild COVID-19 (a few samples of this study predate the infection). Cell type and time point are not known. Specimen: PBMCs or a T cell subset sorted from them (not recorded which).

CDR3 sequence reads: CASGNLGSSGANVLTF. The CDR3 DNA reads TGTGCCAGCGGTAATCTGGGATCCTCTGGGGCCAACGTCCTGACTTTC. The rearrangement uses TRBV7-9 and TRBJ2-6, with unresolved D. The germline V and J ends were trimmed by 8 bases and 0 bases, with 14 bases remaining between them. The CDR3 extends over 16 amino acids. CDR1 and CDR2 from the germline V gene are SEHNR and FQNEAQ (reference sequence). Complete variable domain (other parts from reference TRBV7-9 and TRBJ2-6): DTGVSQNPRHKITKRGQNVTFRCDPISEHNRLYWYRQTLGQGPEFLTYFQNEAQLEKSRLLSDRFSAERPKGSFSTLEIQRTEQGDSAMYLCASGNLGSSGANVLTFGAGSRLTVL.